This entry lists 6 T cell receptor beta chains sequenced from one sample in a study of esophageal squamous cell carcinoma under preoperative chemotherapy. One entry per CDR3 protein results from TCRdb running MiXCR on the PCR reads. The sample carries 15,000 or so distinct CDR3 sequences, around 45% recorded once. Time point described: before preoperative PTX-NDP chemotherapy. Specimen collection occurred from a patient given preoperative chemotherapy. These receptors were obtained from a human donor with esophageal squamous cell carcinoma. The donor label of this sample is uncertain.

Comments on this clonotype: Germline is not matched at one junction end, which may reflect a read error. This chain joins TRBV7-2 and TRBJ2-5, with D perhaps TRBD2 (6 bases). The CDR3 totals 16 residues. Germline V CDR1 and CDR2: SGHTA, FQGNSA. The CDR3 loop is CASAGRRGGDQETQYF. CDR3 sequence (DNA): TGTGCCAGTGCGGGACGACGGGGCGGGGACCAAGAGACCCAGTACTTT.

The V call is TRBV20-1, the J call TRBJ2-7; 7 bases map to TRBD2. The J segment lost 0 bases and the V segment lost 3 bases, leaving 5 bases of the junction unmatched. This CDR3 has 14 amino acids. CDR1 and CDR2 (germline): DFQATT, SNEGSKA (reference sequence). The CDR3 DNA is TGCAGTGCTAGGACCAGCGGGAACTCCTACGAGCAGTACTTC. Encoded protein: CSARTSGNSYEQYF.

As to this clonotype: Possible read error: a much larger clone is one base away. This sequence joins TRBV12-3 or TRBV12-4 and TRBJ2-1; D might be TRBD1 (7 bases). V was clipped by 6 bases and J by 13 bases, with 25 bases between them. The CDR3 loop spans 15 amino acids. The CDR3 sequence: CASSPKGAGQETQFF. The CDR3 DNA sequence: TGTGCCAGCAGCCCTAAGGGGGCGGGGCAAGAGACCCAGTTCTTC.

As concerns this clonotype: The junction does not match germline at one end; this may be a read error. The CDR3 DNA reads as TGTGCCAGCAGCTTAGCCCCCGGGGGCAGGGCCTCTGGGGCCTACGTCCTGTCTTTC. The encoded protein is CASSLAPGGRASGAYVLSF. V is TRBV7-7 and J is TRBJ2-6; possibly TRBD1 or TRBD2 for D (6 bases each). The V gene's germline CDR1 is SSHAT and CDR2 FNYEAQ (reference sequence). The CDR3 has 19 amino acids.

The CDR3 sequence: CASSEDSSGANVLTF. The CDR3 coding sequence is TGTGCCAGCAGTGAGGACAGCTCTGGGGCCAACGTCCTGACTTTC. The chain recombines TRBV6-1 with TRBJ2-6, with D perhaps TRBD1 (6 bases). The germline CDR1 and CDR2 sequences are MNHNS and SASEGT. CDR3 length: 15 amino acids. V was cut by 3 bases and J by 0 bases, with 6 bases left in between.

This clonotype was seen more than once but under ten times. The chain links TRBV7-2 to TRBJ2-5, with D maybe TRBD2 (5 bases). The CDR3 extends over 15 amino acids. Trimming removed 0 bases from V and 5 bases from J, with 13 bases in between. Per the germline V gene, CDR1 is SGHTA and CDR2 is FQGNSA. CDR3 sequence reads: CASSLAGVEAETQYF. The CDR3 region has the DNA TGTGCCAGCAGCTTAGCGGGAGTAGAGGCGGAGACCCAGTACTTC.